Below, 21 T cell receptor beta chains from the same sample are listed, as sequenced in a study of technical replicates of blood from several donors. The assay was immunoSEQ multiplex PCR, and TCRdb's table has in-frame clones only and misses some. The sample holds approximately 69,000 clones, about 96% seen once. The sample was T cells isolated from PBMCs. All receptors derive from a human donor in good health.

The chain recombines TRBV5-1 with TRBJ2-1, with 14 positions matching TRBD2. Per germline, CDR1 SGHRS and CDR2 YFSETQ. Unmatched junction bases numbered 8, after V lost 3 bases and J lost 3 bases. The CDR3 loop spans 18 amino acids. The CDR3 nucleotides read TGCGCCAGCAGCTACTGGACTAGCGGGAGGTTTATCTACAATGAGCAGTTCTTC. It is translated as CASSYWTSGRFIYNEQFF.

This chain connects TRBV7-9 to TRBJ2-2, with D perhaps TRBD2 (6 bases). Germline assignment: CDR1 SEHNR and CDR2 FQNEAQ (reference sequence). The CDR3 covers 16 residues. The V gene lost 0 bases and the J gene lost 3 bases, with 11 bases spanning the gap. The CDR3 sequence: CASSLAPSAYTGELFF. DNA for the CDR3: TGTGCCAGCAGCTTAGCGCCTAGCGCTTACACCGGGGAGCTGTTTTTT.

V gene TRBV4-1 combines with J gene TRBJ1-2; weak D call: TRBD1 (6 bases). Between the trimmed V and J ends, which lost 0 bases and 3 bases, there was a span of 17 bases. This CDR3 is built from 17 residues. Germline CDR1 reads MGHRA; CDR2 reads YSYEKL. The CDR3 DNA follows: TGCGCCAGCAGCCAAGATCCCCACACAGGGAGGGACTATGGCTACACCTTC. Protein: CASSQDPHTGRDYGYTF.

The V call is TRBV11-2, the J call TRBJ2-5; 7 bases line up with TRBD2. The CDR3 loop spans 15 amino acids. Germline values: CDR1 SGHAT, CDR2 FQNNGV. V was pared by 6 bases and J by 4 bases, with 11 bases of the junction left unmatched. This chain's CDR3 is CASRSPLGGLETQYF. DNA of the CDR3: TGTGCCAGCAGAAGCCCTTTGGGAGGGTTAGAGACCCAGTACTTC. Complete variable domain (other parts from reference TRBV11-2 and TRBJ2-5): EAGVAQSPRYKIIEKRQSVAFWCNPISGHATLYWYQQILGQGPKLLIQFQNNGVVDDSQLPKDRFSAERLKGVDSTLKIQPAKLEDSAVYLCASRSPLGGLETQYFGPGTRLLVL.

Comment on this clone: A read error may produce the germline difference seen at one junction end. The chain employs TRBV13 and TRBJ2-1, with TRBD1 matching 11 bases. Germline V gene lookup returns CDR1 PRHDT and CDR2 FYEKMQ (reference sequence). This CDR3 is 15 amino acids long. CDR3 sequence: CASSLGQGAYNEQFF. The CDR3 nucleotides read TGTGCCAGCAGCCTAGGACAGGGGGCGTACAATGAGCAGTTCTTC. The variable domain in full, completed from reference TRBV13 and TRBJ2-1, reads AAGVIQSPRHLIKEKRETATLKCYPIPRHDTVYWYQQGPGQDPQFLISFYEKMQSDKGSIPDRFSAQQFSDYHSELNMSSLELGDSALYFCASSLGQGAYNEQFFGPGTRLTVL.

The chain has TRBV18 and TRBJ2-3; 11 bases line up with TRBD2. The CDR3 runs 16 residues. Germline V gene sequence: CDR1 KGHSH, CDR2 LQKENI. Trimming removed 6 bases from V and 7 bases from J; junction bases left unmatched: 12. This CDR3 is CASSSTSGTVRNTQYF. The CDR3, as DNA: TGTGCCAGCTCTTCGACTAGCGGGACAGTACGTAATACGCAGTATTTT.

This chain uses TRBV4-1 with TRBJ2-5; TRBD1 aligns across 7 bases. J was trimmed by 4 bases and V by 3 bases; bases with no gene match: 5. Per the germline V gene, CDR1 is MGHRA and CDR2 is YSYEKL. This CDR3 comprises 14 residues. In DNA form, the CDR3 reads TGCGCCAGCAGCCATCCGGGACAGCGAGAGACCCAGTACTTC. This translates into CASSHPGQRETQYF.

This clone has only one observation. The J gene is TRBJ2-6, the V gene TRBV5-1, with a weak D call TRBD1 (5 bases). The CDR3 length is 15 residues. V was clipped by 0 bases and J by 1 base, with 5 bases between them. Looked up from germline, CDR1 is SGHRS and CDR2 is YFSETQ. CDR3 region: CASSLEGSGANVLTF. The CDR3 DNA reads TGCGCCAGCAGCTTGGAGGGGTCTGGGGCCAACGTCCTGACTTTC.

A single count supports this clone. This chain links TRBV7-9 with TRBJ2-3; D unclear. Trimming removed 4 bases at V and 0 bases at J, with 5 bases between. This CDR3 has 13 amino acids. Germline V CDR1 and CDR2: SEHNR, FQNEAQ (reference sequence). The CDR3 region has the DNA TGTGCCAGCAGCTCTTTTAGCACAGATACGCAGTATTTT. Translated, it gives CASSSFSTDTQYF.

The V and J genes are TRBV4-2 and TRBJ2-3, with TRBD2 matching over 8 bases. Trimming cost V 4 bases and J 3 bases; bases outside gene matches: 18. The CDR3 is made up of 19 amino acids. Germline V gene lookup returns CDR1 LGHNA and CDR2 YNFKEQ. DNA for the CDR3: TGTGCCAGCAGCCCGTACTCCCCCGGGACTAGTTCCCGTACAGATACGCAGTATTTT. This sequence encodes CASSPYSPGTSSRTDTQYF.

The CDR3 spells CASSALAGEQFF. CDR3 nucleotide sequence: TGTGCCAGCAGTGCCCTAGCGGGTGAGCAGTTCTTC. This chain joins TRBV6-5 and TRBJ2-1; 8 bases align to TRBD2. The V and J ends lost 5 bases and 9 bases, in that order; junction bases with no gene match: 3. This CDR3 spans 12 amino acids. CDR1 MNHEY and CDR2 SVGAGI come from the germline V gene.

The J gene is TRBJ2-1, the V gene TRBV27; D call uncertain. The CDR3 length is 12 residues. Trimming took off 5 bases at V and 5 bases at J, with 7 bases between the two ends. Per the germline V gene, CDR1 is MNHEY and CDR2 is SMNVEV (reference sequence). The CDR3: CASSRQDNEQFF. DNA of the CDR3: TGTGCCAGCAGTCGCCAGGACAATGAGCAGTTCTTC.

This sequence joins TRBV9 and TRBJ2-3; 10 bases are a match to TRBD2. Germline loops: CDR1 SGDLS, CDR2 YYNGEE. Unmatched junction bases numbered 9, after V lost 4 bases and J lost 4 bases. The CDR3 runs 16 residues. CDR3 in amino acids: CASSIDPSGRADTQYF. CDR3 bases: TGTGCCAGCAGCATCGACCCCAGCGGGAGGGCAGATACGCAGTATTTT.

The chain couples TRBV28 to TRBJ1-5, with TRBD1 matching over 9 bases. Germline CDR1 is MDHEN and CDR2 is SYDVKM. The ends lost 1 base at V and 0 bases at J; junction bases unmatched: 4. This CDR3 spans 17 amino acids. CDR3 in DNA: TGTGCCAGCAGTTTATTCGGGACAGGGACTAGCAATCAGCCCCAGCATTTT. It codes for CASSLFGTGTSNQPQHF.

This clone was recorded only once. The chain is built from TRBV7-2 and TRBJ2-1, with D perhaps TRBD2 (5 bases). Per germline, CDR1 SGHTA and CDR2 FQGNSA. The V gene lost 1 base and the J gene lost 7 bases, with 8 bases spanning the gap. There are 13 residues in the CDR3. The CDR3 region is CASSLGWENEQFF. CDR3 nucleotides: TGTGCCAGCAGCTTAGGATGGGAGAATGAGCAGTTCTTC.

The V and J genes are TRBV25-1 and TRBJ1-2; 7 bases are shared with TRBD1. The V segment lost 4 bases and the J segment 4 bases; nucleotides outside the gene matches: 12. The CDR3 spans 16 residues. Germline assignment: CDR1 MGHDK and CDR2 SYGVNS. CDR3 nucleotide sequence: TGTGCCAGCAGTGGGGGACAGACTTTAACGGGCTATGGCTACACCTTC. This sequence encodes CASSGGQTLTGYGYTF.

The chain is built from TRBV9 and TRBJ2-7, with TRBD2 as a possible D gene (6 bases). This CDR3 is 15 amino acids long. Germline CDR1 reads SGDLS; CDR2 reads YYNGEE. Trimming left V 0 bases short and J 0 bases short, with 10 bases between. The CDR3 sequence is CASSVGDFISYEQYF. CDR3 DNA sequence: TGTGCCAGCAGCGTAGGGGACTTTATCTCCTACGAGCAGTACTTC.

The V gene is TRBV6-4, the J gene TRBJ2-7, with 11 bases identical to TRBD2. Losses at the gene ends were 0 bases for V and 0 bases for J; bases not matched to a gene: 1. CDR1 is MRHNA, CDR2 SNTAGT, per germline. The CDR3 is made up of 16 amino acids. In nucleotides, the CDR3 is TGTGCCAGCAGTGACTCCGGGACTAGCGGCTCCTACGAGCAGTACTTC. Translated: CASSDSGTSGSYEQYF.

The CDR3 protein is CASSIRGGVYNEQFF. Here the CDR3 DNA reads TGTGCCAGTAGTATCCGGGGAGGGGTTTACAATGAGCAGTTCTTC. V and J are TRBV19 and TRBJ2-1; 7 bases are a match to TRBD2. This CDR3 contains 15 residues. Germline V gene sequence: CDR1 LNHDA, CDR2 SQIVND (reference sequence). V lost 3 bases, J lost 4 bases, and 6 bases stayed unmatched.

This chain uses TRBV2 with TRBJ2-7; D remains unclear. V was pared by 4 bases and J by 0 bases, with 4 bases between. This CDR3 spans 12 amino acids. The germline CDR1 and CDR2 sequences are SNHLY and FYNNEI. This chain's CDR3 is CASSVSSYEQYF. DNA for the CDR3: TGTGCCAGCAGTGTGAGCTCCTACGAGCAGTACTTC.

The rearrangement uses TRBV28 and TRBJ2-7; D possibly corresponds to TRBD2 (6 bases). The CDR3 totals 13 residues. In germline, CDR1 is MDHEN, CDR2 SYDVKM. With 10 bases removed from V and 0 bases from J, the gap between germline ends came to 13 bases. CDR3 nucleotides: TGTGCCACGAGGGACGGGAGCTCCTACGAGCAGTACTTC. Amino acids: CATRDGSSYEQYF.